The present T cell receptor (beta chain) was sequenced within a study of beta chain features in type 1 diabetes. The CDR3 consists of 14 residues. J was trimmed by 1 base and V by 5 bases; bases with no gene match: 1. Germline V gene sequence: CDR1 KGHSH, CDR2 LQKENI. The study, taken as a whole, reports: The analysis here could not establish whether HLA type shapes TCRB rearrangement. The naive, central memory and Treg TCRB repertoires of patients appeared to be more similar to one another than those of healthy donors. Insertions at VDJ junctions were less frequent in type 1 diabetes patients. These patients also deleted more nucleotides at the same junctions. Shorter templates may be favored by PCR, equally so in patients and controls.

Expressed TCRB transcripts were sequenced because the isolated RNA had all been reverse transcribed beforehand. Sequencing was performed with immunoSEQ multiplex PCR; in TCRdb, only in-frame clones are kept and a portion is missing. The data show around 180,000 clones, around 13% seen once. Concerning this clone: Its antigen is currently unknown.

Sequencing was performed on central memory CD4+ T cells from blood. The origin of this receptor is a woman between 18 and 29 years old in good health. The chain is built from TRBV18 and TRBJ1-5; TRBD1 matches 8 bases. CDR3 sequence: CASSGTGSNQPQHF. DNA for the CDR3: TGTGCCAGCTCAGGGACAGGAAGCAATCAGCCCCAGCATTTT.